This TCR beta chain was recovered during a study of human T cells and chemical hapten exposure. Study background: Patients, largely female, had alopecia areata, totalis or universalis. General study findings and limits: Sensitizing to DPC left TCRs with a frequency above 1 in 1000 unaltered. Expanded TCRs showed more large CDR3 clusters than pre-sensitization or healthy control sets.

Time point described: patch test 1, 2 weeks after DPC sensitization. Stated treatment: therapeutic diphenylcyclopropenone sensitization with weekly scalp DPC. From whole blood left unfractionated, total RNA was extracted. TCRdb itself ran the RACE reads through MiXCR, one entry per CDR3 protein. In the table there are 75,000 to 95,000 distinct CDR3 sequences, roughly 10% of which are singletons. The sample holds many counts of this clonotype. The antigen remains undetermined. CDR3 length: 14 amino acids. Trimming took 0 bases from V and 6 from J, leaving 6 bases between them. Germline assignment: CDR1 LGHDT and CDR2 YNNKEL (reference sequence).

The origin of this receptor is a woman aged 55-70 years with alopecia areata. Some clones in this sample may be carry-over from other donors' samples. The sequencing here drew on whole blood, taken in connection with sensitization to the hapten diphenylcyclopropenone (DPC). V is TRBV3-1 and J is TRBJ1-6, with D unclear. The CDR3 sequence: CASSQDNRNSPLHF. DNA of the CDR3: TGTGCCAGCAGCCAAGATAACCGTAATTCACCCCTCCACTTT.